These 10 T cell receptor beta chains were sequenced from one sample in a study of early T cells in non-severe SARS-CoV-2 infection. Via MiXCR, TCRdb re-called the 5' RACE reads, giving one row per CDR3 protein. Here the sample spans 50,000 or so distinct CDR3 sequences, approximately 12% being singletons. The sequenced sample was whole blood. Every receptor here comes from an adult who was a healthcare worker with PCR-confirmed SARS-CoV-2 infection or an uninfected control (not recorded which).

Comment on this clonotype: Possible read error: a much larger clone is one base away. This chain joins TRBV19 and TRBJ2-3; 9 nucleotides agree with TRBD1. CDR3 length: 13 residues. Per the germline V gene, CDR1 is LNHDA and CDR2 is SQIVND (reference sequence). Trimming at V came to 6 bases and at J to 10 bases, leaving 8 bases not matched to a gene. As DNA, the CDR3 is TGTGCCAGTAGCCCGACAGGGGGGAATTCGCAGTATTTT. As protein: CASSPTGGNSQYF.

This rearrangement joins TRBV5-6 to TRBJ1-2, with D possibly being TRBD1 (5 bases). The CDR3 covers 15 residues. With 0 bases removed from V and 3 bases from J, the gap between germline ends came to 12 bases. Germline V gene lookup returns CDR1 SGHDT and CDR2 YYEEEE. The CDR3 nucleotides read TGTGCCAGCAGCTTGGAGGGGACCAACTACTATGGCTACACCTTC. Translated: CASSLEGTNYYGYTF. The full variable domain, its missing parts supplied by reference TRBV5-6 and TRBJ1-2, is DAGVTQSPTHLIKTRGQQVTLRCSPKSGHDTVSWYQQALGQGPQFIFQYYEEEERQRGNFPDRFSGHQFPNYSSELNVNALLLGDSALYLCASSLEGTNYYGYTFGSGTRLTVV.

This clonotype has at least ten counts. The chain has TRBV9 and TRBJ2-5; possibly TRBD2 for D (5 bases). CDR1 and CDR2 from the germline V gene are SGDLS and YYNGEE. V lost 4 bases and J lost 2, with 12 bases in between. This CDR3 is 14 amino acids long. The CDR3 here is CASSPSGAQETQYF. The DNA for the CDR3 is TGTGCCAGCAGCCCCAGCGGAGCTCAAGAGACCCAGTACTTC.

The chain is built from TRBV6-2 or TRBV6-3 and TRBJ1-5, with 10 bases matching TRBD1. With 7 bases clipped from V and 7 bases from J, the junction kept 10 bases outside the gene matches. The CDR3 extends over 15 amino acids. Looked up from germline, CDR1 is MNHEY and CDR2 is SVGEGT. CDR3 sequence reads: CASKWRQGAEQPQHF. CDR3 sequence (DNA): TGTGCCAGCAAGTGGAGACAGGGGGCTGAACAGCCCCAGCATTTT.

The J gene is TRBJ1-5, the V gene TRBV5-1; D gene ambiguous. Germline assignment: CDR1 SGHRS and CDR2 YFSETQ. The CDR3 sequence is 15 residues long. The ends were cut back, 0 bases at V and 1 base at J, with 8 bases in the middle. CDR3 in amino acids: CASSLAGKSNQPQHF. The DNA for the CDR3 is TGCGCCAGCAGCTTGGCGGGGAAGAGCAATCAGCCCCAGCATTTT.

This clonotype was observed a handful of times. This chain connects TRBV7-9 to TRBJ1-6; weak D call: TRBD1 (6 bases). Trimming left V 7 bases short and J 14 bases short, with 12 bases between. Germline V gives CDR1 SEHNR, CDR2 FQNEAQ (reference sequence). The CDR3 length is 11 residues. The CDR3 protein is CASIQGNTLHF. The CDR3 nucleotides read TGTGCCAGCATCCAGGGGAATACCCTCCACTTT.

This clonotype was seen a few times. V usage is TRBV9 and J usage is TRBJ2-6, with TRBD2 as a possible D gene (5 bases). CDR1 is SGDLS and CDR2 is YYNGEE in the germline V gene. The CDR3 extends over 17 amino acids. The V gene lost 4 bases and the J gene lost 0 bases, with 14 bases spanning the gap. DNA for the CDR3: TGTGCCAGCAGCCCTCTGAGCGGACGCTCTGGGGCCAACGTCCTGACTTTC. Its translation is CASSPLSGRSGANVLTF. The variable domain in full, with the rest retrieved from reference TRBV9 and TRBJ2-6, is DSGVTQTPKHLITATGQRVTLRCSPRSGDLSVYWYQQSLDQGLQFLIQYYNGEERAKGNILERFSAQQFPDLHSELNLSSLELGDSALYFCASSPLSGRSGANVLTFGAGSRLTVL.

There are a few counts of this clonotype. The rearrangement uses TRBV3-1 and TRBJ2-1; 7 bases line up with TRBD2. J was trimmed by 6 bases and V by 1 base; bases with no gene match: 6. Per the germline V gene, CDR1 is LGHDT and CDR2 is YNNKEL (reference sequence). The CDR3 has 15 amino acids. The CDR3 coding sequence is TGTGCCAGCAGCCAAGCGGGGGGAGCGCCCAATGAGCAGTTCTTC. Translation gives CASSQAGGAPNEQFF.

This chain connects TRBV7-2 to TRBJ1-3; a weak D match, TRBD1 (6 bases). Germline CDR1 and CDR2: SGHTA and FQGNSA. V lost 6 bases, J lost 4 bases, and 16 bases lay in between. CDR3 length equals 15 residues. DNA for the CDR3: TGTGCCAGCAGTTTCAGTACAGGGTGGGGAAACACCATATATTTT. Protein product: CASSFSTGWGNTIYF.

The chain uses TRBV24-1 and TRBJ2-3, with D tentatively TRBD2 (5 bases). The germline V gene has CDR1 KGHDR and CDR2 SFDVKD. The CDR3 contains 13 residues. V lost 8 bases and J 4 bases, leaving 12 bases between the germline ends. DNA for the CDR3: TGTGCCACCATGAGGGAGAACGCAGATACGCAGTATTTT. This encodes CATMRENADTQYF.